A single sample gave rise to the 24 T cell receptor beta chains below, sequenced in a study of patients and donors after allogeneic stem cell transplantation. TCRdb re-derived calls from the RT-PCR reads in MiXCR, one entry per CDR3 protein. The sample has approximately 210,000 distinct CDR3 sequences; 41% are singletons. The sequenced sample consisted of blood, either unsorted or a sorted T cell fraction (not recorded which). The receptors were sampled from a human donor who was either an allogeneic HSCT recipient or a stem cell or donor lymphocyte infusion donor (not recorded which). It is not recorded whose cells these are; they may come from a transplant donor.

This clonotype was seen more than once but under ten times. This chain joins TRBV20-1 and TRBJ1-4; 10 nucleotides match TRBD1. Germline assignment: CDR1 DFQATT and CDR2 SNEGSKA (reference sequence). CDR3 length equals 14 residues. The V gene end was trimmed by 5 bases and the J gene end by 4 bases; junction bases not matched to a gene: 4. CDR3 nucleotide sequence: TGCAGTGCTTGGACAGGGGGATTTAATGAAAAACTGTTTTTT. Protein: CSAWTGGFNEKLFF.

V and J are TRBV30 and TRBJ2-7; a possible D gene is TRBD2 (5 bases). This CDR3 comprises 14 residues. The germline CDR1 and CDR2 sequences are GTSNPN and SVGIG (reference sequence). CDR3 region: CAKMDGGGIGEQYF. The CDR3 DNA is TGTGCGAAAATGGACGGAGGAGGAATTGGCGAGCAGTACTTC.

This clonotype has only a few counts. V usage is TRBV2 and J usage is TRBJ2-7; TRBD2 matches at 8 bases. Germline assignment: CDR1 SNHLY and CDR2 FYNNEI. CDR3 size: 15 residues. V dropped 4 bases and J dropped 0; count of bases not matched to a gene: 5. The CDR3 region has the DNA TGTGCCAGCAGTGTTGGGCGGGAGGTCTCCTACGAGCAGTACTTC. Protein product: CASSVGREVSYEQYF.

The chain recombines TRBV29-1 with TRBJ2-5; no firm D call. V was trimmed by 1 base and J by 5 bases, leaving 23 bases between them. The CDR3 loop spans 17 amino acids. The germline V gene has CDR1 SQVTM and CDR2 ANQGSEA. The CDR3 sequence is CSVEVHPSGHLGETQYF. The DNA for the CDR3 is TGCAGCGTTGAAGTCCACCCATCGGGTCACCTGGGGGAGACCCAGTACTTC.

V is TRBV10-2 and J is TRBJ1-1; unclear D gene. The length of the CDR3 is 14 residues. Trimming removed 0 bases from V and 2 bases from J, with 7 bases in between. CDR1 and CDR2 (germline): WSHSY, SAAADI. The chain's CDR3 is CASSESGSNTEAFF. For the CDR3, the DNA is TGCGCCAGCAGTGAGTCTGGCAGCAACACTGAAGCTTTCTTT.

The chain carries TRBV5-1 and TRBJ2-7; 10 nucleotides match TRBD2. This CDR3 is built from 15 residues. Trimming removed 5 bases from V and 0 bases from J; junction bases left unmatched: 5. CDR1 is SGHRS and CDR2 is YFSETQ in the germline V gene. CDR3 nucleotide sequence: TGCGCCAGCAGTTCGGGACTAGCGAACTCCTACGAGCAGTACTTC. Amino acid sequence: CASSSGLANSYEQYF.

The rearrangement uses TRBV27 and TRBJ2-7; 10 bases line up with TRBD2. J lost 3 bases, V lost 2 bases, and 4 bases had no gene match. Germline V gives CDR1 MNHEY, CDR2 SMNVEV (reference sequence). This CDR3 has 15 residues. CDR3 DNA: TGTGCCAGCAGTTTAGTGGCTAGCGGGAGCTACGAGCAGTACTTC. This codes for CASSLVASGSYEQYF.

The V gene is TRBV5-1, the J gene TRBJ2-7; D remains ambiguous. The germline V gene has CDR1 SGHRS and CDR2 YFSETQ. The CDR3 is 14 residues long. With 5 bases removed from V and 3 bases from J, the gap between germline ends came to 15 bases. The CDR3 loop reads CASRSGYDLYEQYF. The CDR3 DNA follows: TGCGCCAGCAGATCCGGGTACGACCTCTACGAGCAGTACTTC. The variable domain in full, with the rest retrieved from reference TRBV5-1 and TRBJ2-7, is KAGVTQTPRYLIKTRGQQVTLSCSPISGHRSVSWYQQTPGQGLQFLFEYFSETQRNKGNFPGRFSGRQFSNSRSEMNVSTLELGDSALYLCASRSGYDLYEQYFGPGTRLTVT.

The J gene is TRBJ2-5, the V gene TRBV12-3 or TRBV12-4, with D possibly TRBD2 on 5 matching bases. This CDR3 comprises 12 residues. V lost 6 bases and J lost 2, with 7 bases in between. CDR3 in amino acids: CASRRDQETQYF. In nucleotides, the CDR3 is TGTGCCAGCAGGAGGGATCAAGAGACCCAGTACTTC.

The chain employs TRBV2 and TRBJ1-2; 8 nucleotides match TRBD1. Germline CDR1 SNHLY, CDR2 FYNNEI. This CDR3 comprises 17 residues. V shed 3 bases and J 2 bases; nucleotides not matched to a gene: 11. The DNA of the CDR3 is TGTGCCAGCAGTGACGACGGGACAGGAACTTACAACTATGGCTACACCTTC. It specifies CASSDDGTGTYNYGYTF.

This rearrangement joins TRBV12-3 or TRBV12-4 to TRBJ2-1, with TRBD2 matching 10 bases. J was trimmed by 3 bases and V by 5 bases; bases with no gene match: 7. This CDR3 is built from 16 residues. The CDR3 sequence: CASSTRTSGDYNEQFF. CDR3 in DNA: TGTGCCAGCAGTACACGGACTAGCGGTGACTACAATGAGCAGTTCTTC.

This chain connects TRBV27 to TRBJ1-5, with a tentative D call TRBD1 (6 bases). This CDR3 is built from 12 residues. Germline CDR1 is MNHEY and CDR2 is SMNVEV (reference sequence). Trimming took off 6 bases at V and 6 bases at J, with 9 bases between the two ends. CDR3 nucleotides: TGTGCCAGCAGCCCCAGGGGTCAGCCCCAGCATTTT. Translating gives CASSPRGQPQHF.

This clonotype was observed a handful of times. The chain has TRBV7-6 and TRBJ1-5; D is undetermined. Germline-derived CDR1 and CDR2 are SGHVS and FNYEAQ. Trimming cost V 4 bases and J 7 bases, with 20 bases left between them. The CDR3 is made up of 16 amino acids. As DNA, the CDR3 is TGTGCCAGCAGCTCGTACGTAGGGATAGATGGCCAGCCCCAGCATTTT. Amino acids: CASSSYVGIDGQPQHF.

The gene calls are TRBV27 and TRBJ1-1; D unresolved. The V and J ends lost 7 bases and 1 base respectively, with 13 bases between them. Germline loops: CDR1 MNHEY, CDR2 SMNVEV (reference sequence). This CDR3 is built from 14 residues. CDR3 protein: CASNFDGKNTEAFF. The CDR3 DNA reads TGTGCCAGCAACTTTGACGGAAAGAACACTGAAGCTTTCTTT.

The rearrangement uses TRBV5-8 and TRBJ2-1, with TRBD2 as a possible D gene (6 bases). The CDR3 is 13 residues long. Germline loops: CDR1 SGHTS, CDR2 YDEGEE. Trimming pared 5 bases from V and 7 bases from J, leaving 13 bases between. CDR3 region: CASRLGGGNEQFF. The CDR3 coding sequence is TGTGCCAGCAGGTTAGGTGGAGGGAATGAGCAGTTCTTC.

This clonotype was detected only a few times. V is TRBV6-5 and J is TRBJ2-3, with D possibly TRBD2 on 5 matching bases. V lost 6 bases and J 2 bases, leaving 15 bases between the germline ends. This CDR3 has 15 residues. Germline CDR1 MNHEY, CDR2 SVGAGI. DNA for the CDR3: TGTGCCAGCAGACGTCCCGGGGATCTCACAGATACGCAGTATTTT. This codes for CASRRPGDLTDTQYF.

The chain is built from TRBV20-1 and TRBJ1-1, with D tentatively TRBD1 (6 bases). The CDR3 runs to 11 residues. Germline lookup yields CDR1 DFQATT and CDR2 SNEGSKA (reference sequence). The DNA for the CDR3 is TGCGGATGGACAGCCTCTAAGGGAGCTTTCTTT. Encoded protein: CGWTASKGAFF.

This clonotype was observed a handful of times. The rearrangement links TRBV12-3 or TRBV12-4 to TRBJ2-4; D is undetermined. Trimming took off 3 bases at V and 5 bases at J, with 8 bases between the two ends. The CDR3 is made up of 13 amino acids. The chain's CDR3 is CASSFLGQNIQYF. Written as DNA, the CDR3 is TGTGCCAGCAGTTTTCTAGGACAAAACATTCAGTACTTC.

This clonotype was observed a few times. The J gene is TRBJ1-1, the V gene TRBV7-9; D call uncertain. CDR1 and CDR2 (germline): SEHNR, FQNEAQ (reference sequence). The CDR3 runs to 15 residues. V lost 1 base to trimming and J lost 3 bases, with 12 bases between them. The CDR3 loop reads CASSLVTGRDTEAFF. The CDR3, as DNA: TGTGCCAGCAGCTTAGTCACGGGAAGGGACACTGAAGCTTTCTTT.

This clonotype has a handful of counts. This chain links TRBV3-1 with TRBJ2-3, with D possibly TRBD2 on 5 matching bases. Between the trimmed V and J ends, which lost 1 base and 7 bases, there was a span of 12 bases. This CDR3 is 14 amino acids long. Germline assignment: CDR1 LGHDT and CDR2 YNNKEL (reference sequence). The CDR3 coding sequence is TGTGCCAGCAGCCAAGTGGTAGGGAGACATACGCAGTATTTT. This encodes CASSQVVGRHTQYF.

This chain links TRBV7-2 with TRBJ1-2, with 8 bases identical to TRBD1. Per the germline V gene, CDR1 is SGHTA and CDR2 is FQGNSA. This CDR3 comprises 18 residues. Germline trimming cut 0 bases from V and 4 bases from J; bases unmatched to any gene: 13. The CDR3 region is CASSLATGVTGGAYGYTF. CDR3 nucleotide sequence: TGTGCCAGCAGCTTAGCGACGGGAGTAACAGGGGGTGCCTATGGCTACACCTTC.

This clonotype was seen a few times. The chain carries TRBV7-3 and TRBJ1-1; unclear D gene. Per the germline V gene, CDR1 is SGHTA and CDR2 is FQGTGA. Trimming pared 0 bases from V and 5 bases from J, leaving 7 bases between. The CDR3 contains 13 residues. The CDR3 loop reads CASSLTDNTEAFF. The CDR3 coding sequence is TGTGCCAGCAGCTTAACCGACAATACTGAAGCTTTCTTT.

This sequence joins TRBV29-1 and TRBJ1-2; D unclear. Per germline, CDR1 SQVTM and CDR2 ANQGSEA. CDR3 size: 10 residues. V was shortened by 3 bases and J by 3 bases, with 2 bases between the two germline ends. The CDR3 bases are TGCAGCGTTGAGTACTATGGCTACACCTTC. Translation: CSVEYYGYTF.

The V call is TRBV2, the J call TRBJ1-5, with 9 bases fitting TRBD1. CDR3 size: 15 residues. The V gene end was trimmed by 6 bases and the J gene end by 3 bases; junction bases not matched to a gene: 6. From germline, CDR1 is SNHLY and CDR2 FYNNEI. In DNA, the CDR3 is TGTGCCAGCAGACCCGGACAGGGGATCAATCAGCCCCAGCATTTT. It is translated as CASRPGQGINQPQHF.